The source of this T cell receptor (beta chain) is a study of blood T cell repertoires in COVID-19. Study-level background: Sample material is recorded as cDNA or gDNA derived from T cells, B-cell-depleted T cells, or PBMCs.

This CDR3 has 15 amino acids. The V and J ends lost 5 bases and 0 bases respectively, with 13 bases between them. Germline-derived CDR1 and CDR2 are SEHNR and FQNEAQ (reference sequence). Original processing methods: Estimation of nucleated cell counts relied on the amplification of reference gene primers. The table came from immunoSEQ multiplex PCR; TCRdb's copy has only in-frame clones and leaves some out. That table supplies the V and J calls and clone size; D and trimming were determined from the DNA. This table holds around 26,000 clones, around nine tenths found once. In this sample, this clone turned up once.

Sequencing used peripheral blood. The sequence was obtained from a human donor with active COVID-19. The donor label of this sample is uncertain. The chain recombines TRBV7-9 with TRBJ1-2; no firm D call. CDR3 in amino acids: CASSPPWETNYGYTF. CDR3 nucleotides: TGTGCCAGCAGCCCACCGTGGGAGACTAACTATGGCTACACCTTC.